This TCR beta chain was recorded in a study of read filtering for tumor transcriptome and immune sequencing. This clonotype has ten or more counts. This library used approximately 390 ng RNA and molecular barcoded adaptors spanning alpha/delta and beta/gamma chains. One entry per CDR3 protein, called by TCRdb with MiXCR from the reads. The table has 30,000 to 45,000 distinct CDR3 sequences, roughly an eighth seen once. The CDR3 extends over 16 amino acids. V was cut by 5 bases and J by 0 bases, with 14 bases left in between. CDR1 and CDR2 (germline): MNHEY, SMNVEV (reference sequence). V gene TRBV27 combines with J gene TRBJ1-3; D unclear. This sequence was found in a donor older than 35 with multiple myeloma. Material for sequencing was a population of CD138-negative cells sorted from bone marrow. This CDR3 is CASSPDPSYSGNTIYF. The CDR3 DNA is TGTGCCAGCAGTCCTGACCCGTCTTACTCTGGAAACACCATATATTTT.